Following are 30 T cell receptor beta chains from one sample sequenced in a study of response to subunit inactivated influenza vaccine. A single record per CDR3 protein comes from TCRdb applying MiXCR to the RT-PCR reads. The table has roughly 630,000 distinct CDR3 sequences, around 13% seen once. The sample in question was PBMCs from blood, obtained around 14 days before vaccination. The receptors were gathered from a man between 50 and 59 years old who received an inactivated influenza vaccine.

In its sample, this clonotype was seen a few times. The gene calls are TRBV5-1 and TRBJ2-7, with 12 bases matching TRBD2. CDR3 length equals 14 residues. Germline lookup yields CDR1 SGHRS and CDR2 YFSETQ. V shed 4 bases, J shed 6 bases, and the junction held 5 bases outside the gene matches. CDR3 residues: CASSEGLAGAEQYF. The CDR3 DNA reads TGCGCCAGCAGCGAGGGACTAGCGGGCGCCGAGCAGTACTTC.

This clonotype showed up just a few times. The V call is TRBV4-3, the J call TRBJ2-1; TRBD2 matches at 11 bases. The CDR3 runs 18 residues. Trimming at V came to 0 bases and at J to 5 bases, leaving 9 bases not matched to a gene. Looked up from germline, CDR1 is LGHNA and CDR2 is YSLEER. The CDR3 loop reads CASSQEPTLAGGHNEQFF. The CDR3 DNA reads TGCGCCAGCAGCCAAGAACCAACCCTAGCGGGGGGTCACAATGAGCAGTTCTTC.

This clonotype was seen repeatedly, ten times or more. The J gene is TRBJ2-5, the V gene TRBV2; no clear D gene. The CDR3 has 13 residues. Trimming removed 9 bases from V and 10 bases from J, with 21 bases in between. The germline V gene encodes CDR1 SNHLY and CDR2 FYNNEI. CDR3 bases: TGTGCCAGTGCAGTAGGCTACGAGGCGAGCCAGTACTTC. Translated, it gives CASAVGYEASQYF.

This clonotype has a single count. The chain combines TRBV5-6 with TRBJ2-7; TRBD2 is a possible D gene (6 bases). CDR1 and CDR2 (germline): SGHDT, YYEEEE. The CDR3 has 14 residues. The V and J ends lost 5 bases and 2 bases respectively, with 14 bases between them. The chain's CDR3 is CASRIWRAPYEQYF. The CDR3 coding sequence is TGTGCCAGCAGAATATGGAGGGCACCCTACGAGCAGTACTTC.

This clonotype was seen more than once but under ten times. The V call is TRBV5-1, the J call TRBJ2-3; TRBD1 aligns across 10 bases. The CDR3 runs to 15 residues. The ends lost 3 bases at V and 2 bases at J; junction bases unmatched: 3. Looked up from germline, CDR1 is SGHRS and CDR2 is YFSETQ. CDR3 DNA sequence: TGCGCCAGCAGCTGGGGACAGGGGTACACAGATACGCAGTATTTT. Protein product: CASSWGQGYTDTQYF.

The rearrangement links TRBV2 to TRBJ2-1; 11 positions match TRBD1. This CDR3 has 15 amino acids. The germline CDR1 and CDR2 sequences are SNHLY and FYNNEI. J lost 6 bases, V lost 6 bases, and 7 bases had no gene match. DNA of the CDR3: TGTGCCAGCAGGACCGGGACAGGGGGGGGCAATGAGCAGTTCTTC. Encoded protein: CASRTGTGGGNEQFF.

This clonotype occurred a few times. The CDR3 is CSTSGYRYEQYF. DNA of the CDR3: TGCAGCACTAGCGGGTACCGCTACGAGCAGTACTTC. The chain recombines TRBV20-1 with TRBJ2-7, with 9 nucleotides matching TRBD2. Looked up from germline, CDR1 is DFQATT and CDR2 is SNEGSKA (reference sequence). This CDR3 region has 12 residues.

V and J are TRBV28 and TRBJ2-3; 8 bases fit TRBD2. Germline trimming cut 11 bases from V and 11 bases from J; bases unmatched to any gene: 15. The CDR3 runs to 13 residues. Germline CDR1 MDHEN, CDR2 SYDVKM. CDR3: CACETGGGRKQYF. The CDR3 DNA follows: TGTGCCTGCGAAACGGGGGGGGGCCGTAAGCAGTATTTT.

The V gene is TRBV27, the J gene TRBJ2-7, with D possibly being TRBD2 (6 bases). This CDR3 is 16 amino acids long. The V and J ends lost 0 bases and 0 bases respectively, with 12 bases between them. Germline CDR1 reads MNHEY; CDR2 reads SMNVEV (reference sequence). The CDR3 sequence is CASSLSYGSRSYEQYF. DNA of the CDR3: TGTGCCAGCAGTTTATCGTACGGGAGCCGCTCCTACGAGCAGTACTTC.

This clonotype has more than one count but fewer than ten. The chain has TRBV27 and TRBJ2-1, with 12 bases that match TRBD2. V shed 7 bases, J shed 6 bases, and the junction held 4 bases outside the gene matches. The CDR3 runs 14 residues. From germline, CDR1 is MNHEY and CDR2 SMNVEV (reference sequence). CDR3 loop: CASTLAGGANEQFF. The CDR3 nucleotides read TGTGCCAGCACCCTAGCGGGAGGGGCCAATGAGCAGTTCTTC.

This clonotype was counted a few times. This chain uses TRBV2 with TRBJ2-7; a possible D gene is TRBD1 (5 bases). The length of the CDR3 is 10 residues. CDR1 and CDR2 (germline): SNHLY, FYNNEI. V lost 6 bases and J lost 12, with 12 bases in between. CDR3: CASRETDRYF. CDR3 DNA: TGTGCCAGCAGGGAGACAGACCGGTACTTC.

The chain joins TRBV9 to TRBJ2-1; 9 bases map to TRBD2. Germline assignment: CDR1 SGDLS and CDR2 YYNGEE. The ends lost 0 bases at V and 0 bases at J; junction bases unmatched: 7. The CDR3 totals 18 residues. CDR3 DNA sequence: TGTGCCAGCAGCGTAGGTGTTAGCGGGAGTTCCTCCTACAATGAGCAGTTCTTC. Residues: CASSVGVSGSSSYNEQFF.

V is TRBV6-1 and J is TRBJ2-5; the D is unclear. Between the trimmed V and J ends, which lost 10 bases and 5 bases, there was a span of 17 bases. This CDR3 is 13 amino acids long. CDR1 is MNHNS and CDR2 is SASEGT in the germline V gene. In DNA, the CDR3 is TGTGCCACGCAGGCCCCTGCTTTGGAGACCCAGTACTTC. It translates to CATQAPALETQYF.

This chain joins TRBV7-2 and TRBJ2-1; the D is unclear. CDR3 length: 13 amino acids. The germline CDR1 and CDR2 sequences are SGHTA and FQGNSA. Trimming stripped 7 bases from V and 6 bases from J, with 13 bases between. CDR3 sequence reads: CASIIPLTNEQFF. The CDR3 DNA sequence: TGTGCCAGCATCATCCCCCTTACCAATGAGCAGTTCTTC.

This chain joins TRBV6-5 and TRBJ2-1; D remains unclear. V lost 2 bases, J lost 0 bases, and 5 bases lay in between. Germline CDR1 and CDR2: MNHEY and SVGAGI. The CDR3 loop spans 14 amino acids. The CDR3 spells CASSYRISYNEQFF. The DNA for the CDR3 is TGTGCCAGCAGTTACCGGATCTCCTACAATGAGCAGTTCTTC.

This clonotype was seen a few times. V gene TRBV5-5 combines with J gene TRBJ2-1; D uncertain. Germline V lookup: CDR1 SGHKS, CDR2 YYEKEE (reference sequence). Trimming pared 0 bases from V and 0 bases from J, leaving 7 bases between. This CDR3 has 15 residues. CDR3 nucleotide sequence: TGTGCCAGCAGCTTGGAAAGTCCCTCCTACAATGAGCAGTTCTTC. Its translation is CASSLESPSYNEQFF.

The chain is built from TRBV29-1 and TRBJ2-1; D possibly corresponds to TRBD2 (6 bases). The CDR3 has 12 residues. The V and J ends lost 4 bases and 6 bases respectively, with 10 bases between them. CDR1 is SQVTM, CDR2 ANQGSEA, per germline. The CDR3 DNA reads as TGCAGCGTTGCACAGACTAGCAATGAGCAGTTCTTC. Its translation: CSVAQTSNEQFF.

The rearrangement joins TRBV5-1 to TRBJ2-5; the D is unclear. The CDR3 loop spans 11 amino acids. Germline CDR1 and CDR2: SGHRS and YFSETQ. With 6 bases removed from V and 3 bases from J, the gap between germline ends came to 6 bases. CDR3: CASNEEETQYF. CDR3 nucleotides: TGCGCCAGCAACGAAGAAGAGACCCAGTACTTC.

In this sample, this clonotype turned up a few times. This CDR3 is CASSGPAGGGIPRNNEQFF. The CDR3 coding sequence is TGTGCCAGCAGTGGACCAGCGGGCGGGGGCATCCCAAGAAACAATGAGCAGTTCTTC. This chain joins TRBV2 and TRBJ2-1, with a tentative D call TRBD2 (7 bases). CDR1 SNHLY and CDR2 FYNNEI come from the germline V gene. Deletions cut 4 bases from V and 5 bases from J, with 27 bases between. This CDR3 contains 19 residues.

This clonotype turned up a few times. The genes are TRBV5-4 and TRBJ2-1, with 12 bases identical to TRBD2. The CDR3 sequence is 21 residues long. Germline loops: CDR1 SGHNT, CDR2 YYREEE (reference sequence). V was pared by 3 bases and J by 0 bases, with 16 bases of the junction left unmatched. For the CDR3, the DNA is TGTGCCAGCAGCTCGTCCCCCACTAGCGGGAGGCCTAATAGCTCCTACAATGAGCAGTTCTTC. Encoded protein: CASSSSPTSGRPNSSYNEQFF. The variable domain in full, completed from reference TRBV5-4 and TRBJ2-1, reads ETGVTQSPTHLIKTRGQQVTLRCSSQSGHNTVSWYQQALGQGPQFIFQYYREEENGRGNFPPRFSGLQFPNYSSELNVNALELDDSALYLCASSSSPTSGRPNSSYNEQFFGPGTRLTVL.

The CDR3: CASSPHISGNTIYF. The DNA of the CDR3 is TGTGCCAGCAGTCCACATATCTCTGGAAACACCATATATTTT. The chain employs TRBV28 and TRBJ1-3; D uncertain. Per the germline V gene, CDR1 is MDHEN and CDR2 is SYDVKM. Trimming removed 5 bases at V and 0 bases at J, with 8 bases between. The CDR3 loop spans 14 amino acids.

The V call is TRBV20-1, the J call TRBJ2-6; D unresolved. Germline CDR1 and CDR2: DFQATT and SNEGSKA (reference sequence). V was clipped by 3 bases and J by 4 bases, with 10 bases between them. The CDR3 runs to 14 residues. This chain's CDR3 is CSARPSSGANVLTF. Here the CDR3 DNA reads TGCAGTGCTAGGCCCTCCTCCGGGGCCAACGTCCTGACTTTC.

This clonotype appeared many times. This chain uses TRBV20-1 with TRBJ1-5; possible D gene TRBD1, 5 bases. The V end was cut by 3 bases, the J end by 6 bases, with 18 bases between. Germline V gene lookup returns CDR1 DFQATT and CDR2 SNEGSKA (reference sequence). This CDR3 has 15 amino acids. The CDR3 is CSARTLQGEGQPQHF. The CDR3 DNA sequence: TGCAGTGCTAGGACCTTGCAGGGTGAGGGTCAGCCCCAGCATTTT.

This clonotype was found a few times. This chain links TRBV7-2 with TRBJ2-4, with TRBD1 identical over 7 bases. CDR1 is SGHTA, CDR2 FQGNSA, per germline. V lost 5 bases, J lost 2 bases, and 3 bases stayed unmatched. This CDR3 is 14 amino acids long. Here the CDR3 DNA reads TGTGCCAGCAGCATGGGACAGACCAAAAACATTCAGTACTTC. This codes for CASSMGQTKNIQYF.

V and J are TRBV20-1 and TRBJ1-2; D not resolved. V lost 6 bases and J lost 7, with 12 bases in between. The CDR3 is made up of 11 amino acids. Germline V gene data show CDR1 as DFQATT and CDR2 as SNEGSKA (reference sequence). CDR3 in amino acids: CSAGGIGGYTF. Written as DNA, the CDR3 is TGCAGTGCCGGAGGGATTGGTGGCTACACCTTC.

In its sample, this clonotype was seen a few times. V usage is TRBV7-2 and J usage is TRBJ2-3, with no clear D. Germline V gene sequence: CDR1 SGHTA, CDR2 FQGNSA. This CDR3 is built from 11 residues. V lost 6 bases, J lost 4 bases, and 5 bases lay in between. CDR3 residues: CASRISDTQYF. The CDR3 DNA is TGTGCCAGCAGAATTTCAGATACGCAGTATTTT.

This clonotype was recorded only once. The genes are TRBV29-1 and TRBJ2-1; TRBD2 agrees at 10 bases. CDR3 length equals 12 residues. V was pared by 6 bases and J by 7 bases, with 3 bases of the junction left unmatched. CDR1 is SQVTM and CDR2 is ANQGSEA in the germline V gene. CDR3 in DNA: TGCAGCGTCGTAGCGGGAGGTAATGAGCAGTTCTTC. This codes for CSVVAGGNEQFF.

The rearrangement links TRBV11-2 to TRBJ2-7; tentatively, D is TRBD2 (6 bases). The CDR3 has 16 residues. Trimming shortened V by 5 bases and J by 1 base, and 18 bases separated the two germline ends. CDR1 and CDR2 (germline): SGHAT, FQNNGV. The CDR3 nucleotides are TGTGCCAGCAGCCCCGTAGGAGGGCCGGGATCCTACGAGCAGTACTTC. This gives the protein CASSPVGGPGSYEQYF.

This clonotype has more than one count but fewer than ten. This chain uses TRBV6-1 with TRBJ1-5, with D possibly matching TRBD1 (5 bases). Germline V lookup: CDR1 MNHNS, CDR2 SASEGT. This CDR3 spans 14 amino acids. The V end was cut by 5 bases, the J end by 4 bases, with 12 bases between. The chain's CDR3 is CASSTVGGNQPQHF. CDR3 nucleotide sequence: TGTGCCAGCAGTACCGTTGGGGGGAATCAGCCCCAGCATTTT.

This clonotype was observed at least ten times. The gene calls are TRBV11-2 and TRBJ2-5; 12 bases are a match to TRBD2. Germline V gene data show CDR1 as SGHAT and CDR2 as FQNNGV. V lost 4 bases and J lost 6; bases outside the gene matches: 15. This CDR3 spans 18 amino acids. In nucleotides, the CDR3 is TGTGCCAGCAGCTCCGACTGGACTAGCGGGGCTTACTCGAAGACCCAGTACTTC. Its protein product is CASSSDWTSGAYSKTQYF.